A selection of T cell receptor beta chains follows, all from one sample in a study of OX40 agonist ivuxolimab in advanced cancers. Repertoires were generated with immunoSEQ multiplex PCR, while TCRdb's copy carries only in-frame clones and drops some. This sample has about 74,000 clones, with approximately 81% found just once. Sequences were derived from CD4+ or CD8+ T cells sorted from blood, sampled in a trial of the OX40 agonist ivuxolimab. The receptors come from an adult with an advanced solid tumor such as melanoma, head and neck, liver or kidney cancer. Both conserved end residues are part of each CDR3. The D gene is left open where the match is weak.

v_gene	j_gene	d_gene	CDR3aa	CDR3nt
TRBV6-6	TRBJ2-5	TRBD2	CASSDRTSGQETQYF	TGTGCCAGCAGCGACCGTACTAGCGGCCAAGAGACCCAGTACTTC
TRBV10-2	TRBJ1-5	TRBD1	CASRGTEGINQPQHF	TGCGCCAGCAGGGGGACAGAGGGAATAAATCAGCCCCAGCATTTT
TRBV6-5	TRBJ1-5	NA	CASSTTLSNQPQHF	TGTGCCAGCAGTACTACTCTTAGCAATCAGCCCCAGCATTTT
TRBV2	TRBJ1-5	TRBD1	CASSPRTGRDTQPQHF	TGTGCCAGCAGCCCCCGGACAGGGCGTGATACTCAGCCCCAGCATTTT
TRBV18	TRBJ1-2	NA	CASSPSTRDGYTF	TGTGCCAGCTCACCATCGACCCGAGATGGCTACACCTTC
TRBV6-5	TRBJ1-5	NA	CASSRGGQPQHF	TGTGCCAGCAGCCGGGGGGGTCAGCCCCAGCATTTT
TRBV7-3	TRBJ2-2	TRBD1	CASSSGTGGVGELFF	TGTGCCAGCAGCTCCGGGACAGGGGGCGTGGGGGAGCTGTTTTTT
TRBV10-3	TRBJ1-1	NA	CAITQGWYTEAFF	TGTGCCATCACCCAGGGGTGGTACACTGAAGCTTTCTTT
TRBV19	TRBJ1-5	NA	CASSAGRGTHNQPQHF	TGTGCCAGTAGCGCCGGGAGGGGAACCCACAATCAGCCCCAGCATTTT
TRBV6-5	TRBJ1-1	NA	CASRPDRPEAFF	TGTGCCAGCAGGCCCGACAGGCCGGAAGCTTTCTTT